The 7 T cell receptor beta chains given below trace back to one sample, sequenced in a study of early T cells in non-severe SARS-CoV-2 infection (dated by TCRdb to the early 2020s). The library was produced with 5' RACE. The sequencer was a NextSeq 500. TCRdb reanalyzed the raw reads on its own, using fastp at Q25 for trimming and MiXCR for clone calling, and kept in-frame beta chains. Under each unique CDR3 protein, matching rows form one entry showing the most common genes and DNA. The sample table contains 40,000 or so distinct CDR3 sequences; only one count was recorded for about 5.2% of them. The ten largest clonotypes hold around 5.8% of the sample. This specimen consisted of whole blood, obtained at baseline. Every receptor here comes from an adult who was a healthcare worker with PCR-confirmed SARS-CoV-2 infection or an uninfected control (not recorded which).

In this sample, this clonotype turned up many times. The J gene is TRBJ1-5, the V gene TRBV27, with TRBD1 as a possible D gene (5 bases). CDR3 length: 15 amino acids. Germline V gene data show CDR1 as MNHEY and CDR2 as SMNVEV (reference sequence). The germline V and J ends were trimmed by 6 bases and 9 bases, with 21 bases remaining between them. This CDR3 is CASRLKGQGWPPQHF. CDR3 in DNA: TGTGCCAGCAGACTAAAGGGGCAGGGCTGGCCGCCCCAGCATTTT.

This clonotype came up many times. This sequence joins TRBV29-1 and TRBJ1-2; D gene ambiguous. CDR1 and CDR2 (germline): SQVTM, ANQGSEA. Trimming left V 4 bases short and J 2 bases short, with 5 bases between. This CDR3 spans 11 amino acids. In nucleotides, the CDR3 is TGCAGCGTTGCTGCAAACTATGGCTACACCTTC. Amino acids: CSVAANYGYTF.

In its sample, this clonotype was seen a few times. The rearrangement uses TRBV7-9 and TRBJ2-1, with 10 bases matching TRBD1. The CDR3 sequence is 20 residues long. Trimming cost V 0 bases and J 0 bases; bases outside gene matches: 11. Germline V lookup: CDR1 SEHNR, CDR2 FQNEAQ (reference sequence). The CDR3 sequence: CASSLAQWTGGFSSYNEQFF. For the CDR3, the DNA is TGTGCCAGCAGCTTAGCCCAATGGACAGGGGGATTCAGCTCCTACAATGAGCAGTTCTTC.

The sample holds many counts of this clonotype. The rearrangement links TRBV9 to TRBJ2-5; 8 bases are a match to TRBD1. From germline, CDR1 is SGDLS and CDR2 YYNGEE. The CDR3 extends over 16 amino acids. V lost 1 base to trimming and J lost 5 bases; unmatched junction nucleotides: 10. CDR3 bases: TGTGCCAGCAGCGTACGGTTGCAGGGGGCGTGGGAGACCCAGTACTTC. Translating gives CASSVRLQGAWETQYF.

Regarding this clonotype: This may arise from a read error, as a much more abundant clone is one base away. The V and J genes are TRBV13 and TRBJ2-7; the D is unclear. This CDR3 comprises 13 residues. V lost 3 bases, J lost 6 bases, and 12 bases lay in between. The germline V gene encodes CDR1 PRHDT and CDR2 FYEKMQ (reference sequence). The CDR3: CASSLGDTCEQYF. The CDR3 nucleotides read TGTGCCAGCAGCTTGGGTGATACCTGCGAGCAGTACTTC.

The chain has TRBV9 and TRBJ2-1, with D uncertain. Germline V lookup: CDR1 SGDLS, CDR2 YYNGEE. The CDR3 runs 16 residues. Trimming pared 0 bases from V and 5 bases from J, leaving 15 bases between. The CDR3 spells CASSVATERTDNEQFF. The CDR3 DNA follows: TGTGCCAGCAGCGTAGCTACGGAGAGGACGGACAATGAGCAGTTCTTC.

There are many counts of this clonotype. The gene calls are TRBV28 and TRBJ2-1; 8 positions agree with TRBD2. CDR3 length: 14 residues. The V gene end was trimmed by 5 bases and the J gene end by 6 bases; junction bases not matched to a gene: 6. The germline V gene encodes CDR1 MDHEN and CDR2 SYDVKM. In DNA, the CDR3 is TGTGCCAGCAGTCCTAGCGGGTGGGGCAATGAGCAGTTCTTC. Its protein is CASSPSGWGNEQFF.